This T cell receptor (beta chain) was recorded in a study of blood T cell repertoires in COVID-19. Generated by immunoSEQ multiplex PCR, the TCRdb table keeps only in-frame clones and is missing some. Of roughly 250,000 clones in the sample, around 81% are singletons; the top ten hold approximately 15%. The V and J ends lost 5 bases and 2 bases, in that order; junction bases with no gene match: 3. From germline, CDR1 is SGHTA and CDR2 FQGNSA. This CDR3 contains 13 residues. The origin of this receptor is a person aged 65 to 85 with COVID-19, enrolled during active disease. The chain joins TRBV7-2 to TRBJ2-7, with 7 positions matching TRBD1. What was sequenced was peripheral blood. CDR3 sequence (DNA): TGTGCCAGCAGCGAGGGACAGACCTACGAGCAGTACTTC. Amino acids: CASSEGQTYEQYF.